This TCR beta chain was recovered during a study of blood T cell repertoires in COVID-19. Study background: The samples span acute and convalescent COVID-19 from the United States, Italy and Spain. T cells, B-cell-depleted T cells, or PBMCs supplied cDNA or gDNA.

This clone was detected only a few times. Measured with immunoSEQ multiplex PCR; TCRdb has only the in-frame clones, and not every one. The sample has roughly 250,000 clones; roughly 83% are singletons. V shed 3 bases and J shed 0 bases, with 13 bases lying between them. The germline V gene has CDR1 SGHTS and CDR2 YDEGEE. The CDR3 is made up of 16 amino acids. The TCR sequence derives from a woman aged 80 or over with acute or convalescent COVID-19. Sequenced input: peripheral blood. This chain links TRBV5-8 with TRBJ1-3, with a tentative D call TRBD1 (5 bases). The CDR3: CASSSQGRGSGNTIYF. The CDR3 nucleotides read TGTGCCAGCAGCTCGCAGGGAAGGGGCTCTGGAAACACCATATATTTT.